A selection of T cell receptor beta chains follows, all from one sample in a study of blood T cell repertoires in COVID-19. This table comes from immunoSEQ multiplex PCR, and its TCRdb copy is limited to in-frame clones, with some not included. The sample includes 140,000 to 150,000 clones, roughly 89% of them seen just once. The specimen sequenced was PBMCs or T cells enriched from blood (not recorded which). The receptors were sampled from a woman aged 50 to 60 who had been exposed to COVID-19. CDR3s include the opening cysteine and the closing phenylalanine or tryptophan. The D gene is left open where the match is weak. Clone size, where shown, is once, few, many, or a class for clones that have expanded.

-	-	TRBJ2-3	TRBV5-6	CASSTGSDTQYF	TGTGCCAGCAGCACGGGATCTGACACGCAGTATTTT
once	-	TRBJ1-1	TRBV30	CAWSATGTYTEAFF	TGTGCCTGGAGCGCAACCGGGACTTACACTGAAGCTTTCTTT
-	TRBD2	TRBJ2-7	TRBV14	CASSQGTSTCF	TGTGCCAGCAGCCAAGGGACTAGCACGTGCTTC
-	TRBD1	TRBJ1-2	TRBV5-6	CASSWWDRDIYGYTF	TGTGCCAGCAGCTGGTGGGACAGGGATATCTATGGCTACACCTTC
once	-	TRBJ2-7	TRBV18	CASSREAGPYEQYF	TGTGCCAGCTCACGGGAGGCGGGCCCCTACGAGCAGTACTTC
-	-	TRBJ1-6	TRBV27	CASSLAGSSYNSPLHF	TGTGCCAGCAGTTTAGCGGGGAGCTCCTATAATTCACCCCTCCACTTT
-	-	TRBJ1-1	TRBV7-2	CASSPRGTEAFF	TGTGCCAGCAGCCCGAGAGGTACTGAAGCTTTCTTT
-	TRBD2	TRBJ2-1	TRBV5-6	CASSLVGREGRNEQFF	TGTGCCAGTTCCCTGGTCGGGCGGGAGGGCCGGAATGAGCAGTTCTTC
-	TRBD1	TRBJ2-6	TRBV27	CASSYRRDRVSGANVLTF	TGTGCCAGCAGCTATCGTAGGGACAGGGTGTCTGGGGCCAACGTCCTGACTTTC
-	TRBD1	TRBJ2-7	TRBV9	CASSVAGTGGNEQYF	TGTGCCAGCAGCGTCGCCGGGACAGGGGGAAACGAGCAGTACTTC
-	-	TRBJ1-6	TRBV30	CAWSVSGGSPLHF	TGTGCCTGGAGTGTTTCTGGGGGCTCACCCCTCCACTTT
-	-	TRBJ2-1	TRBV27	CASSLLATTLYNEQFF	TGTGCCAGCAGTTTATTAGCCACTACATTGTACAATGAGCAGTTCTTC
-	TRBD1	TRBJ1-1	TRBV4-1	CASSKHDRGMNTEAFF	TGCGCCAGCAGCAAGCACGACAGGGGAATGAACACTGAAGCTTTCTTT
-	TRBD2	TRBJ2-4	TRBV6-2/TRBV6-3	CASSYSSGRAPKNIQYF	TGTGCCAGCAGTTACTCGAGCGGGAGGGCGCCCAAAAACATTCAGTACTTC
few	TRBD1	TRBJ1-2	TRBV19	CASSIDRGQGRNYGYTF	TGTGCCAGTAGTATAGATCGGGGACAGGGGCGGAACTATGGCTACACCTTC
-	-	TRBJ2-1	TRBV2	CASKGPRSSYNEQFF	TGTGCCAGCAAGGGGCCGCGAAGCTCCTACAATGAGCAGTTCTTC
few	TRBD1	TRBJ2-2	TRBV5-1	CASSMGQGVTGELFF	TGCGCCAGCAGCATGGGACAGGGGGTGACCGGGGAGCTGTTTTTT
-	-	TRBJ2-1	TRBV7-6	CASSPLTGSSYNEQFF	TGTGCCAGCAGCCCACTAACCGGGAGCTCCTACAATGAGCAGTTCTTC
-	TRBD1	TRBJ2-7	TRBV19	CATSLGTGGAEQYF	TGTGCCACCTCACTCGGGACAGGGGGCGCCGAGCAGTACTTC
-	-	TRBJ2-2	TRBV5-1	CASSLRRQTYTGELFF	TGCGCCAGCAGCTTAAGGAGACAGACCTATACCGGGGAGCTGTTTTTT
-	-	TRBJ1-2	TRBV2	CASTTGRGNNYGYTF	TGTGCCAGCACTACGGGCCGGGGAAATAACTATGGCTACACCTTC
-	TRBD1	TRBJ1-6	TRBV5-8	CASSLRGPGNNSPLHF	TGTGCCAGCAGCTTGAGGGGGCCAGGGAATAATTCACCCCTCCACTTT
-	TRBD2	TRBJ2-3	TRBV11-2	CASIDSGRGEDTQYF	TGTGCCAGCATCGACAGCGGGAGGGGGGAAGATACGCAGTATTTT
-	TRBD1	TRBJ2-2	TRBV7-2	CASSRPGTGTTGELFF	TGTGCCAGCAGCCGCCCCGGGACAGGGACCACCGGGGAGCTGTTTTTT
-	TRBD1	TRBJ1-2	TRBV7-9	CASSAGTGPIQGSGYTF	TGTGCCAGCAGCGCCGGGACAGGGCCGATTCAGGGTAGTGGCTACACCTTC
-	-	TRBJ1-5	TRBV6-1	CASSDSDTLNQPQHF	TGTGCCAGCAGTGATTCGGACACCCTCAATCAGCCCCAGCATTTT
few	TRBD1	TRBJ1-1	TRBV29-1	CSLLGTATEAFF	TGCAGCCTCTTGGGGACAGCCACTGAAGCTTTCTTT
-	TRBD1	TRBJ2-5	TRBV2	CATAHRDSQETQYF	TGTGCCACCGCCCACCGGGACAGCCAAGAGACCCAGTACTTC
-	-	TRBJ1-1	TRBV4-3	CASSQGRGGTEAFF	TGCGCCAGCAGCCAAGGGCGGGGAGGCACTGAAGCTTTCTTT
-	TRBD2	TRBJ2-1	TRBV6-5	CASSYWTSGGANEQFF	TGTGCCAGCAGTTACTGGACTAGCGGGGGGGCCAATGAGCAGTTCTTC
-	TRBD1	TRBJ2-7	TRBV7-6	CASSRDRGDEQYF	TGTGCCAGCAGCAGGGACAGGGGGGACGAGCAGTACTTC
-	TRBD2	TRBJ2-1	TRBV11-2	CASSLEAGLYNEQFF	TGTGCCAGCAGCTTAGAAGCGGGGCTCTACAATGAGCAGTTCTTC
-	-	TRBJ1-1	TRBV19	CASRPTGLNTEAFF	TGTGCCAGTAGACCGACAGGCTTGAACACTGAAGCTTTCTTT
-	-	TRBJ2-3	TRBV30	CAWSGGGTDTQYF	TGTGCCTGGAGTGGAGGGGGAACAGATACGCAGTATTTT
-	-	TRBJ2-1	TRBV10-3	CAISEVGGMVNEQFF	TGTGCCATCAGTGAGGTGGGCGGGATGGTCAATGAGCAGTTCTTC
-	-	TRBJ2-3	TRBV6-5	CASSLFRGSTDTQYF	TGTGCCAGCAGCCTCTTTCGGGGGAGCACAGATACGCAGTATTTT
-	TRBD2	TRBJ2-1	TRBV5-1	CASSLGASGNFNEQFF	TGCGCCAGCAGCTTGGGCGCTAGCGGGAATTTTAATGAGCAGTTCTTC
-	-	TRBJ2-2	TRBV5-5	CASSLVAGNTGELFF	TGTGCCAGCAGCTTGGTGGCGGGGAACACCGGGGAGCTGTTTTTT
few	-	TRBJ2-7	TRBV7-9	CASSRDFYEQYF	TGTGCCAGCAGCCGGGACTTCTACGAGCAGTACTTC
-	TRBD1	TRBJ2-5	TRBV19	CASSTNGQGASGTQYF	TGTGCCAGTAGTACAAATGGACAGGGGGCGTCGGGGACCCAGTACTTC
-	-	TRBJ2-7	TRBV9	CASSVVSMGGPAGAPYEQYF	TGTGCCAGCAGCGTAGTTTCAATGGGGGGCCCGGCGGGAGCCCCCTACGAGCAGTACTTC
-	TRBD2	TRBJ2-1	TRBV5-4	CASSWEAGGPYEQFF	TGTGCCAGCAGCTGGGAGGCGGGAGGGCCCTATGAGCAGTTCTTC
-	-	TRBJ2-2	TRBV9	CASSGLAGELFF	TGTGCCAGCAGCGGGCTAGCCGGGGAGCTGTTTTTT
-	TRBD2	TRBJ2-7	TRBV6-5	CASGTSGKYEQYF	TGTGCCAGCGGTACTAGCGGGAAGTACGAGCAGTACTTC
-	TRBD2	TRBJ2-1	TRBV12-5	CASGFGLAEGFF	TGTGCTAGTGGTTTTGGTCTAGCGGAGGGGTTCTTC
-	-	TRBJ1-4	TRBV6-4	CASIQHRKLFF	TGTGCCAGCATTCAACACCGAAAACTGTTTTTT
-	-	TRBJ1-2	TRBV7-6	CASSLGETGYGYTF	TGTGCCAGCAGCTTAGGGGAGACAGGTTATGGCTACACCTTC
-	-	TRBJ1-1	TRBV2	CASSARYEAFF	TGTGCCAGCAGTGCTAGGTACGAAGCTTTCTTT
-	-	TRBJ2-2	TRBV7-8	CASSSRLQGTNTGELFF	TGTGCCAGCAGCTCGCGGCTACAGGGAACGAACACCGGGGAGCTGTTTTTT
-	-	TRBJ1-5	TRBV19	CASSKSGFGLSNQPQHF	TGTGCCAGTAGTAAAAGCGGGTTTGGTCTTAGCAATCAGCCCCAGCATTTT
-	TRBD1	TRBJ1-3	TRBV4-2	CASSQERTGGSGNTIYF	TGTGCCAGCAGCCAAGAAAGGACAGGGGGCTCTGGAAACACCATATATTTT
-	TRBD1	TRBJ2-3	TRBV2	CASSFDRGQDTQYF	TGTGCCAGCAGCTTTGACAGGGGGCAAGATACGCAGTATTTT
-	-	TRBJ1-4	TRBV30	CACPTPQGEKLFF	TGTGCCTGTCCGACACCCCAAGGTGAAAAACTGTTTTTT